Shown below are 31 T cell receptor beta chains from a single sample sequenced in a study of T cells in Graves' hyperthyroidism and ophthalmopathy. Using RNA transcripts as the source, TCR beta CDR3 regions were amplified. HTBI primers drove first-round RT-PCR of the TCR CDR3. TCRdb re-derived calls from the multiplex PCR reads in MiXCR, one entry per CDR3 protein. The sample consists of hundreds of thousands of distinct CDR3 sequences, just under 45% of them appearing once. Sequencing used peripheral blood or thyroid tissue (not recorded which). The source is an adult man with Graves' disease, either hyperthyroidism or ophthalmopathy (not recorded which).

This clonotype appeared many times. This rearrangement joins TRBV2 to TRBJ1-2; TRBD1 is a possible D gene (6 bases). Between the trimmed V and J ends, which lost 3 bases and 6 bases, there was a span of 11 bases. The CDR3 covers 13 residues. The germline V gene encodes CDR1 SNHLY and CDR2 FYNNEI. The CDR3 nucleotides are TGTGCCAGCAGTGACGAGGGGGGCGATGGCTACACCTTC. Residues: CASSDEGGDGYTF.

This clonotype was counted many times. In DNA form, the CDR3 reads TGTGCCAGCAGTTGGGGACAGGGGGCCTATGGCTACACCTTC. This translates into CASSWGQGAYGYTF. V gene TRBV6-5 combines with J gene TRBJ1-2, with 12 bases identical to TRBD1. The CDR3 is made up of 14 amino acids. The germline V gene has CDR1 MNHEY and CDR2 SVGAGI. Unmatched junction bases numbered 1, after V lost 4 bases and J lost 4 bases.

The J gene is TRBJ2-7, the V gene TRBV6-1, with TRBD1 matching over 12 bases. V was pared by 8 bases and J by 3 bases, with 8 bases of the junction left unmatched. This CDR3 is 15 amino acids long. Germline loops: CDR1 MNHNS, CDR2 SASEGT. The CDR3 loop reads CASHRDRGPNYEQYF. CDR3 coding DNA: TGTGCCAGCCATCGGGACAGGGGGCCCAACTACGAGCAGTACTTC.

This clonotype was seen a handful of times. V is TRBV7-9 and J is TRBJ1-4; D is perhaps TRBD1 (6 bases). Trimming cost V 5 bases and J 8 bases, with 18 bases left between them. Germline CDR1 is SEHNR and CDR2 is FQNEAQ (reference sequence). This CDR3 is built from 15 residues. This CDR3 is CASSLSGGLGEKLFF. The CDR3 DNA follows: TGTGCCAGCAGCCTGAGTGGGGGGCTCGGGGAAAAACTGTTTTTT.

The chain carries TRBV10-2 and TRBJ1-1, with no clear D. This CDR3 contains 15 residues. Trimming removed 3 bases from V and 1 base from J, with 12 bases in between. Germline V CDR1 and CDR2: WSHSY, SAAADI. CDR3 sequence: CASSDFSKRNTEAFF. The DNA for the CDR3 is TGCGCCAGCAGTGATTTCAGCAAGCGGAACACTGAAGCTTTCTTT.

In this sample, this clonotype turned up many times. CDR3: CSASSGAGETQYF. CDR3 coding DNA: TGCAGTGCTAGTTCGGGGGCTGGGGAGACCCAGTACTTC. The rearrangement joins TRBV20-1 to TRBJ2-5; D could derive from TRBD1 or TRBD2 (6 bases each). V lost 3 bases to trimming and J lost 5 bases, with 13 bases between them. CDR1 DFQATT and CDR2 SNEGSKA come from the germline V gene (reference sequence). This CDR3 spans 13 amino acids.

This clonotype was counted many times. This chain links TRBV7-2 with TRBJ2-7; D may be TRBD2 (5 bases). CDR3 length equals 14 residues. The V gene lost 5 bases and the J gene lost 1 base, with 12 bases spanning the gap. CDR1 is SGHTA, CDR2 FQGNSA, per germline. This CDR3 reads CASSTRGPSYEQYF. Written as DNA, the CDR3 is TGTGCCAGCAGCACCCGAGGGCCTTCCTACGAGCAGTACTTC.

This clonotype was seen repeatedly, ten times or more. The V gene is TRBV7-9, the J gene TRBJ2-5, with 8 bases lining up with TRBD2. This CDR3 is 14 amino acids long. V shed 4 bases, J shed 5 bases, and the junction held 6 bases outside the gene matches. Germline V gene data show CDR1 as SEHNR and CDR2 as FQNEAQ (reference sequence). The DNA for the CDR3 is TGTGCCAGCAGCTCGGTGGCGGGGGGTGAGACCCAGTACTTC. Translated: CASSSVAGGETQYF.

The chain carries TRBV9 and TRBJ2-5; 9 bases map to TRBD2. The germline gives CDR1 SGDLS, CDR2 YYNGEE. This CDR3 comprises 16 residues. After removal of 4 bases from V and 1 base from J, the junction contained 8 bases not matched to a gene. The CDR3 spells CASSQGLAGPQETQYF. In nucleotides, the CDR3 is TGTGCCAGCAGCCAAGGTCTAGCGGGGCCCCAAGAGACCCAGTACTTC.

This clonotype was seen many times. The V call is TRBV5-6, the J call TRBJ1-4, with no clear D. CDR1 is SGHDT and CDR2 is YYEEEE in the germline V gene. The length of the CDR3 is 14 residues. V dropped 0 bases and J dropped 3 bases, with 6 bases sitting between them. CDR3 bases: TGTGCCAGCAGCTTGGGGTTAGCTAATGAAAAACTGTTTTTT. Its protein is CASSLGLANEKLFF. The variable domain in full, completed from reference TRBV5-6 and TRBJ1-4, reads DAGVTQSPTHLIKTRGQQVTLRCSPKSGHDTVSWYQQALGQGPQFIFQYYEEEERQRGNFPDRFSGHQFPNYSSELNVNALLLGDSALYLCASSLGLANEKLFFGSGTQLSVL.

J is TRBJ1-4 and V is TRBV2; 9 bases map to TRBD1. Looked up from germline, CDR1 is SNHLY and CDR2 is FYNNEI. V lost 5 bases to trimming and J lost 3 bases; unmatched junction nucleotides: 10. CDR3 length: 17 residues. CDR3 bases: TGTGCCAGCAGTCGTACAGGGGGCGAAGGATCTAATGAAAAACTGTTTTTT. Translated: CASSRTGGEGSNEKLFF. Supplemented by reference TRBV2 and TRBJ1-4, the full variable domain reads EPEVTQTPSHQVTQMGQEVILRCVPISNHLYFYWYRQILGQKVEFLVSFYNNEISEKSEIFDDQFSVERPDGSNFTLKIRSTKLEDSAMYFCASSRTGGEGSNEKLFFGSGTQLSVL.

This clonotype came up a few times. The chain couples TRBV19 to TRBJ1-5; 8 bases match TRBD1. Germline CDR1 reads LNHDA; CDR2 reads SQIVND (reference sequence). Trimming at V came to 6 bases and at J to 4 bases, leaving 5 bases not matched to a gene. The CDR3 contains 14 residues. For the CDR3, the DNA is TGTGCCAGTAGGACAGGGGTTCTGAATCAGCCCCAGCATTTT. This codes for CASRTGVLNQPQHF.

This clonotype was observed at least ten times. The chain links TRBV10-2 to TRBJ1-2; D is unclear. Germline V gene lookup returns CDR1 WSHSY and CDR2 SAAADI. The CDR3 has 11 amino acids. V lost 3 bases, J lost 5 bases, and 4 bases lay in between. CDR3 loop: CASSDLYGYTF. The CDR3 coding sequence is TGCGCCAGCAGTGATTTATATGGCTACACCTTC.

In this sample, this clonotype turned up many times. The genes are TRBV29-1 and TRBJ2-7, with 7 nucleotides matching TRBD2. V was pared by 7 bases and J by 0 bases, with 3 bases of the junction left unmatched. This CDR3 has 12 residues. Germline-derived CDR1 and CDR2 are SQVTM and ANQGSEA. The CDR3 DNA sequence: TGCAGCGGAGGGGACTACTCCTACGAGCAGTACTTC. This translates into CSGGDYSYEQYF.

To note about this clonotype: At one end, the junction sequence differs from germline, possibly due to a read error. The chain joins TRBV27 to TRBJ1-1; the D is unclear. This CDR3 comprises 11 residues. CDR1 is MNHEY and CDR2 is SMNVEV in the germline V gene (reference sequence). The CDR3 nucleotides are TGTGCCAGCAGTTCGGGAACTCTGCCGGTCTTT. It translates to CASSSGTLPVF.

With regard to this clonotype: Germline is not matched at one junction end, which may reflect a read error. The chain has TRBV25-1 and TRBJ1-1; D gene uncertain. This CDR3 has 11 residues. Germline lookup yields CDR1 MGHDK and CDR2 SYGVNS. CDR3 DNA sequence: TGTGCCAGCAGAAGATTAACTGAAGCTTTCTTC. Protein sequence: CASRRLTEAFF.

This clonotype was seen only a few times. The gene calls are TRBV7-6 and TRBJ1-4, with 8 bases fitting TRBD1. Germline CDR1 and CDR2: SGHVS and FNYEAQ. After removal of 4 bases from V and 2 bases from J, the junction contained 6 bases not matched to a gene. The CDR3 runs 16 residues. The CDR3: CASSYGQGGTNEKLFF. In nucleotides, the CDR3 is TGTGCCAGCAGCTACGGACAGGGTGGCACTAATGAAAAACTGTTTTTT.

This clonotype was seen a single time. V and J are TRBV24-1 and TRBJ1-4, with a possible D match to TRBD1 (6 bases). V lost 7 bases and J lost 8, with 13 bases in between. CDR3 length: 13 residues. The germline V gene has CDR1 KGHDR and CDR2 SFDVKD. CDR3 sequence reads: CATRQGGGEKLFF. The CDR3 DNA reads TGTGCCACCAGACAGGGAGGAGGAGAAAAACTGTTTTTT.

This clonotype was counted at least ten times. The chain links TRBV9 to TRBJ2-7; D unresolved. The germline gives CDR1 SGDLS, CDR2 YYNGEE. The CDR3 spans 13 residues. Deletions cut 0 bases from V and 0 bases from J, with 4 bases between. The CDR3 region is CASSVAGSYEQYF. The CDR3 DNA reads TGTGCCAGCAGCGTAGCGGGCTCCTACGAGCAGTACTTC.

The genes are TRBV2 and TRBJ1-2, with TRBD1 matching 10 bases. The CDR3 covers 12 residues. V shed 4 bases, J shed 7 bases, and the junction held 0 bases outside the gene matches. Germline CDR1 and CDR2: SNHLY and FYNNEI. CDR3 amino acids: CASSGQGAGYTF. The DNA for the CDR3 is TGTGCCAGCAGTGGACAGGGGGCTGGCTACACCTTC.

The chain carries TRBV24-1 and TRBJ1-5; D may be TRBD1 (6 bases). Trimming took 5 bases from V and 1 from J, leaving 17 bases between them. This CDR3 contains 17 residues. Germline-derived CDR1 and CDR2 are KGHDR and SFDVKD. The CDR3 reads CATSASQQGTSNQPQHF. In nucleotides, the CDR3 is TGTGCCACCAGTGCTAGCCAACAGGGAACGAGCAATCAGCCCCAGCATTTT.

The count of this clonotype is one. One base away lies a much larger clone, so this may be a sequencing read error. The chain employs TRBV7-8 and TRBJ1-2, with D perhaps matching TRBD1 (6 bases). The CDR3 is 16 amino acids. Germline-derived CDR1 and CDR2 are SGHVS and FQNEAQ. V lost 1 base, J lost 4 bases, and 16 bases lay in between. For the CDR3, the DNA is TGTGCCAGCAGCTTAGGGGGGGCGAGACCTCTCTATGGCTACACCTTC. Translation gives CASSLGGARPLYGYTF.

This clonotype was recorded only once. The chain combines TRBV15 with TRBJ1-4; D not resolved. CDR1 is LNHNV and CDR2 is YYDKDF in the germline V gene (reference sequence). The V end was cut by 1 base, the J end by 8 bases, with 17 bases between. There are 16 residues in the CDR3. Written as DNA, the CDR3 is TGTGCCACCAGCAGAGGCAGGACGGGGAGTGAGGAAAAACTGTTTTTT. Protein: CATSRGRTGSEEKLFF.

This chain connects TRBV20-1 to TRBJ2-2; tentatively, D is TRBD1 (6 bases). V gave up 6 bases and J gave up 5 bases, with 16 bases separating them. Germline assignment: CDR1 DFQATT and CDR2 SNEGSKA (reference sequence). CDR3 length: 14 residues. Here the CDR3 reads CSAPKAGATGELFF. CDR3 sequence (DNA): TGCAGTGCCCCTAAGGCAGGGGCAACCGGGGAGCTGTTTTTT.

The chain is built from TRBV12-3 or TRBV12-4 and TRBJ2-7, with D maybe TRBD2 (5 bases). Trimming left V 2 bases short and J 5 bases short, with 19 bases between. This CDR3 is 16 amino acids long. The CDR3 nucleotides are TGTGCCAGCAGTTTACAAGGGAGCTCCCGACTTAACGAGCAGTACTTC. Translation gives CASSLQGSSRLNEQYF.

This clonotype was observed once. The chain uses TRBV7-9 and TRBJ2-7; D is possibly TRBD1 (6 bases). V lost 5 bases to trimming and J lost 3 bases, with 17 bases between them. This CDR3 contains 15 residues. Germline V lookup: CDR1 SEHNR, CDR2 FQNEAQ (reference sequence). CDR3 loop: CASSQRARGDYEQYF. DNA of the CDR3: TGTGCCAGCAGCCAGAGAGCCAGGGGCGACTACGAGCAGTACTTC.

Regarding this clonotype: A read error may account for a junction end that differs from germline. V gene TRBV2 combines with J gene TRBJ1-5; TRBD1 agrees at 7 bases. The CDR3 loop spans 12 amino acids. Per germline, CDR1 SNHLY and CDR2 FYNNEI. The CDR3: CASSEGDSRWHF. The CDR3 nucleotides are TGTGCCAGCAGCGAAGGGGACAGCCGATGGCATTTT.

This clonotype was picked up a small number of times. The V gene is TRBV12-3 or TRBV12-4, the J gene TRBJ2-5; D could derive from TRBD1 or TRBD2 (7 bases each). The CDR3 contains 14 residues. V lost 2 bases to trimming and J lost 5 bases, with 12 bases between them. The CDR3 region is CASSLQGGWETQYF. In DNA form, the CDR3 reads TGTGCCAGCAGTTTACAGGGGGGGTGGGAGACCCAGTACTTC.

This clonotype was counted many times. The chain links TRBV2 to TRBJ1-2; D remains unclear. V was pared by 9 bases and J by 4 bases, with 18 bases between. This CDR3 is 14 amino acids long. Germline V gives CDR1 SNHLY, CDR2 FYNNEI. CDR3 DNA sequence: TGTGCCAGTAGTATAGATCGAGGATCCTATGGCTACACCTTC. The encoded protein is CASSIDRGSYGYTF.

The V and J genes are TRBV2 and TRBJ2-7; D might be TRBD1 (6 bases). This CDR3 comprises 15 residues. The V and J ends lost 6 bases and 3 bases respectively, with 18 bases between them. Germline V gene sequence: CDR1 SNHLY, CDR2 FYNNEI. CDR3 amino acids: CASSQDRTAVYEQYF. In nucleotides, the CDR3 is TGTGCCAGCAGCCAAGATAGGACAGCCGTCTACGAGCAGTACTTC.

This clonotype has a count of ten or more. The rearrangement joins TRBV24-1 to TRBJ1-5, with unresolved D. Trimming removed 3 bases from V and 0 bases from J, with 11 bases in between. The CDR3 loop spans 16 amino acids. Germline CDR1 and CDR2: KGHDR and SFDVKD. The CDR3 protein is CATSDTGPDSNQPQHF. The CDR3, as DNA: TGTGCCACCAGTGATACCGGACCCGATAGCAATCAGCCCCAGCATTTT.